This T cell receptor (beta chain) came from a study of OX40 agonist ivuxolimab in advanced cancers. Study-level information: Three patients showed partial responses: one hepatocellular carcinoma and two cutaneous melanoma cases. General study findings and limits: Relative to CD4+ cells, CD8+ T cells on average had more expanded clones. Both blood CD4+ and CD8+ T cells showed clonal growth by week 6 at 0.1 to 3.0 mg/kg.

Germline CDR1 SNHLY, CDR2 FYNNEI. The CDR3 sequence is 15 residues long. Trimming shortened V by 5 bases and J by 1 base, and 14 bases separated the two germline ends. TCRdb keeps only in-frame clones here, not all; method: immunoSEQ multiplex PCR. The sample holds roughly 99,000 clones; around 90% are singletons and the top ten take roughly 1.2%. In regard to this clone: What it binds is unknown.

Blood sampling took place at baseline, cycle 4 day 1, and cycle 7 day 1. The material sequenced was CD4+ or CD8+ T cells sorted from blood, taken in a trial of the OX40 agonist ivuxolimab. The TCR was taken from an adult with an advanced solid tumor such as melanoma, head and neck, liver or kidney cancer. This chain connects TRBV2 to TRBJ1-1; D is perhaps TRBD1 (6 bases). CDR3: CASSQLGQKNTEAFF. As DNA, the CDR3 is TGTGCCAGCAGTCAGCTTGGACAGAAGAACACTGAAGCTTTCTTT.